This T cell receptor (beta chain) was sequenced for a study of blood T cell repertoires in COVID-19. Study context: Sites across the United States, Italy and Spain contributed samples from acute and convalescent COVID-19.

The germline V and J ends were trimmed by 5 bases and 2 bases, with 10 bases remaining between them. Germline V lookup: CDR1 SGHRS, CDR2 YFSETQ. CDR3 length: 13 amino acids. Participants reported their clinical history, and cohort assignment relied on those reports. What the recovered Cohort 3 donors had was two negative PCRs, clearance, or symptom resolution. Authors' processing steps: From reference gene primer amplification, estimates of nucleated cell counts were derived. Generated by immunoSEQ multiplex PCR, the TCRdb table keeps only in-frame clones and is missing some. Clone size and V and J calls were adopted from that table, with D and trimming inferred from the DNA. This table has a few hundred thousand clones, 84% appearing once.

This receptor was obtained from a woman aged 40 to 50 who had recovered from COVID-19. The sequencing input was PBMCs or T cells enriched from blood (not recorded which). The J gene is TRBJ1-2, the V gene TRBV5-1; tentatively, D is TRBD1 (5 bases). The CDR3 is CASSPDKNYGYTF. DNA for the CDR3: TGCGCCAGCAGTCCGGACAAGAACTATGGCTACACCTTC. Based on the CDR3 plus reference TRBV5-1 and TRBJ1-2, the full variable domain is KAGVTQTPRYLIKTRGQQVTLSCSPISGHRSVSWYQQTPGQGLQFLFEYFSETQRNKGNFPGRFSGRQFSNSRSEMNVSTLELGDSALYLCASSPDKNYGYTFGSGTRLTVV.